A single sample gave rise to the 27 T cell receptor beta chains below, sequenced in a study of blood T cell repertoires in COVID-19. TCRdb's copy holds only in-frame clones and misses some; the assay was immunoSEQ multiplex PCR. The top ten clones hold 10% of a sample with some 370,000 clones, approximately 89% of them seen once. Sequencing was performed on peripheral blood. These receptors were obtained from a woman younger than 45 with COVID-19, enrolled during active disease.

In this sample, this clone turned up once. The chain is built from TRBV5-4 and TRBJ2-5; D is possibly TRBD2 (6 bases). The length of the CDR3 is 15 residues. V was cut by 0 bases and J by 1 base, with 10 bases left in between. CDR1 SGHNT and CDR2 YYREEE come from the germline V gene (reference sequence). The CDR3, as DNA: TGTGCCAGCAGCTTGGCGGGAGCGGGCCAAGAGACCCAGTACTTC. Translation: CASSLAGAGQETQYF.

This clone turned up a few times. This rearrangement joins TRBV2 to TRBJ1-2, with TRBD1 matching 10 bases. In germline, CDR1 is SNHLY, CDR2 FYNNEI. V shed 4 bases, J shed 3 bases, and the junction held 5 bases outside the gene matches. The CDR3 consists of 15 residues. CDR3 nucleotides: TGTGCCAGCAGTGGAACGGGACAGGGGTACTATGGCTACACCTTC. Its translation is CASSGTGQGYYGYTF.

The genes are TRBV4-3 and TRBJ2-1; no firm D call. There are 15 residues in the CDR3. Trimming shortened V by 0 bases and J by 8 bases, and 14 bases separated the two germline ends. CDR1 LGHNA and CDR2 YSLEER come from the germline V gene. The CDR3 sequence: CASSQDTTLVDEQFF. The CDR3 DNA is TGCGCCAGCAGCCAAGATACTACTTTGGTCGATGAGCAGTTCTTC.

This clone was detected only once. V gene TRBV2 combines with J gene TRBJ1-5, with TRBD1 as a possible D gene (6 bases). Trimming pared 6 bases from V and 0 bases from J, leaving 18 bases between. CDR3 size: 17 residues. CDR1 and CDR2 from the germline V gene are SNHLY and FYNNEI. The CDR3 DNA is TGTGCCAGCAGCCTACAGGGTCGCGGGTATAGCAATCAGCCCCAGCATTTT. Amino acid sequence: CASSLQGRGYSNQPQHF. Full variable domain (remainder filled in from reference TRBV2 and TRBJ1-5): EPEVTQTPSHQVTQMGQEVILRCVPISNHLYFYWYRQILGQKVEFLVSFYNNEISEKSEIFDDQFSVERPDGSNFTLKIRSTKLEDSAMYFCASSLQGRGYSNQPQHFGDGTRLSIL.

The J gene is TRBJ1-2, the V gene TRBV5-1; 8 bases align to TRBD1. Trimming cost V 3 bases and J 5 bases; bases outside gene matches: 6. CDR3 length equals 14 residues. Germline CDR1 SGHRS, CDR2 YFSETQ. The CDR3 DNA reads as TGCGCCAGCAGCTCGGAGGGGACAGGTTATGGCTACACCTTC. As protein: CASSSEGTGYGYTF.

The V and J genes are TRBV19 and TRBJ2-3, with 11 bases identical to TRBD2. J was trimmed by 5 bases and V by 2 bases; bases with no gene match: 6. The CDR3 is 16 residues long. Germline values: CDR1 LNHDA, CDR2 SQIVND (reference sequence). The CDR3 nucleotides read TGTGCCAGTAGTATATTACTAGCGGGAGCCGTAGATACGCAGTATTTT. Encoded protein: CASSILLAGAVDTQYF.

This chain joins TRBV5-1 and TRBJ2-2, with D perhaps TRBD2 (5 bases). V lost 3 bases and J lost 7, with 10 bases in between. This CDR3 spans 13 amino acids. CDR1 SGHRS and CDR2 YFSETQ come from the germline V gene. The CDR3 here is CASSWTGGGELFF. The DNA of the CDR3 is TGCGCCAGCAGCTGGACTGGAGGCGGGGAGCTGTTTTTT.

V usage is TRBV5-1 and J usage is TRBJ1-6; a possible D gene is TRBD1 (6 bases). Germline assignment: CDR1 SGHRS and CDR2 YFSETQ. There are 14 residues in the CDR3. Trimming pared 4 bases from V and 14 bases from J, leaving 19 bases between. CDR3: CASSPGQGLGALHF. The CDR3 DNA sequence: TGCGCCAGCAGCCCTGGGCAGGGGCTCGGGGCCCTCCACTTT.

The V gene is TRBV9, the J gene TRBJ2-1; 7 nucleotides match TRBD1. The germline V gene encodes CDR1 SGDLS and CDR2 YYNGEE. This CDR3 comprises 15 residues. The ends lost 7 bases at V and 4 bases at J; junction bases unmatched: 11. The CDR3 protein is CASGNWDRFYNEQFF. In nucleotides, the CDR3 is TGTGCCAGCGGGAACTGGGACAGATTTTACAATGAGCAGTTCTTC.

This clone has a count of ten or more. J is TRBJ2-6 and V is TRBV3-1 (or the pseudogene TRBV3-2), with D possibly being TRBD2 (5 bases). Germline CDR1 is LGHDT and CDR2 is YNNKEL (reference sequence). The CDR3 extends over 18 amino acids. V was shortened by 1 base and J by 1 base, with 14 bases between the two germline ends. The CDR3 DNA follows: TGTGCCAGCAGCCAAGGAGATGGGAGAGGGTCTGGGGCCAACGTCCTGACTTTC. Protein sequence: CASSQGDGRGSGANVLTF.

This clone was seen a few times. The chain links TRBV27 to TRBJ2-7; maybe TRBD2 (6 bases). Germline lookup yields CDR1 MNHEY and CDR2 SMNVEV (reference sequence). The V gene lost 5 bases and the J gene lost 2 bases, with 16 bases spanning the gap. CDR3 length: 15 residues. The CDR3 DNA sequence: TGTGCCAGCAGTGCGGGGCCCTTTCTCCCCTACGAGCAGTACTTC. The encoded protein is CASSAGPFLPYEQYF.

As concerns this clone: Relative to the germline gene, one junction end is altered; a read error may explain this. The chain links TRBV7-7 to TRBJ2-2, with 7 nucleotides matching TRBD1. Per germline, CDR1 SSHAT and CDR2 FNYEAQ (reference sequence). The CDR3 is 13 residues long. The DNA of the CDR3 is TGTGCTAGCAGCGCAGGGGGCACCGGGGAGCTGTTTTTT. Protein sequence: CASSAGGTGELFF.

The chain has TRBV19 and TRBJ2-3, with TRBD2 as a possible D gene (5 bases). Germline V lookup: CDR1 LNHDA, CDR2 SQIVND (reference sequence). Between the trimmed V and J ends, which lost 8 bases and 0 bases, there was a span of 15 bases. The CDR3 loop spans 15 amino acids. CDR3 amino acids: CASASLTGSTDTQYF. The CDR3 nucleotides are TGTGCCAGTGCGTCTCTTACGGGAAGCACAGATACGCAGTATTTT.

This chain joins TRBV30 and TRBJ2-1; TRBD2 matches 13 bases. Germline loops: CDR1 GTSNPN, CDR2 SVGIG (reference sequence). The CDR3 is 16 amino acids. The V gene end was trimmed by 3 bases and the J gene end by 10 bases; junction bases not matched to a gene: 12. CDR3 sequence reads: CAWSAGTSGALGEQFF. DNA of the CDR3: TGTGCCTGGAGCGCCGGGACTAGCGGGGCTCTTGGGGAGCAGTTCTTC.

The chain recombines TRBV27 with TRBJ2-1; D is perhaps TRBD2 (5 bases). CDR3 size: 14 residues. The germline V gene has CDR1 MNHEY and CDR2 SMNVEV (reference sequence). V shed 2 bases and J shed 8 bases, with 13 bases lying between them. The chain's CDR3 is CASSLKATTDEQFF. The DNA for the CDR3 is TGTGCCAGCAGTTTAAAGGCGACTACCGATGAGCAGTTCTTC.

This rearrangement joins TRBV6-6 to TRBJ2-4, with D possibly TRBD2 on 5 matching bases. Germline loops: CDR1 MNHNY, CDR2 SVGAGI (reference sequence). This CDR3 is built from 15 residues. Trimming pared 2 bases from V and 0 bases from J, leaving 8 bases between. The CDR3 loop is CASSYIAQAKNIQYF. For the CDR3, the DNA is TGTGCCAGCAGTTACATAGCGCAAGCCAAAAACATTCAGTACTTC.

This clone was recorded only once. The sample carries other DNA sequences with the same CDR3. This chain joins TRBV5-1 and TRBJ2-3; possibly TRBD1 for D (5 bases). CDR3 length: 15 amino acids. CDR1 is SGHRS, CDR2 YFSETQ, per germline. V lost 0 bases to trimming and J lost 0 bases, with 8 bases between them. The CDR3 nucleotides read TGCGCCAGCAGCTTGGCAGCAGGGAGCACAGATACGCAGTATTTT. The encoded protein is CASSLAAGSTDTQYF. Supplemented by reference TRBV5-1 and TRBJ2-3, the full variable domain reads KAGVTQTPRYLIKTRGQQVTLSCSPISGHRSVSWYQQTPGQGLQFLFEYFSETQRNKGNFPGRFSGRQFSNSRSEMNVSTLELGDSALYLCASSLAAGSTDTQYFGPGTRLTVL.

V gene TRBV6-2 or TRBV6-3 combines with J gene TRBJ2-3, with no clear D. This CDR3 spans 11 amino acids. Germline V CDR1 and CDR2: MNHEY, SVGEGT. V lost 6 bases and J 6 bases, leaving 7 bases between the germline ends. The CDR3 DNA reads TGTGCCAGCAGCCTCAGGGATACGCAGTATTTT. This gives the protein CASSLRDTQYF.

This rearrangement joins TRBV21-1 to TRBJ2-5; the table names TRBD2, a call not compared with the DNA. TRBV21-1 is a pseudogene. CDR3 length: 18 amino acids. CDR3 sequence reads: CASSKERGRRGEEATQYF. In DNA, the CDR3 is TGTGCCAGCAGCAAAGAGCGAGGCAGGAGGGGTGAGGAGGCGACCCAGTACTTC.

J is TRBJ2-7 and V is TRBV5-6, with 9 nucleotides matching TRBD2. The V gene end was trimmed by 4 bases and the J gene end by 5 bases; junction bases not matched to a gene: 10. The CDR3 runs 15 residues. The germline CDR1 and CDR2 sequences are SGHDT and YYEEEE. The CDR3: CASSAPGLAMDEQYF. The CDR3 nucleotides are TGTGCCAGCAGCGCGCCGGGACTAGCTATGGACGAGCAGTACTTC.

The CDR3: CASSTQVAGGGYTF. CDR3 DNA sequence: TGTGCCAGCAGTACCCAGGTGGCTGGAGGTGGCTACACCTTC. The rearrangement joins TRBV28 to TRBJ1-2, with D uncertain. This CDR3 contains 14 residues. Germline V gene lookup returns CDR1 MDHEN and CDR2 SYDVKM. Trimming left V 5 bases short and J 7 bases short, with 17 bases between.

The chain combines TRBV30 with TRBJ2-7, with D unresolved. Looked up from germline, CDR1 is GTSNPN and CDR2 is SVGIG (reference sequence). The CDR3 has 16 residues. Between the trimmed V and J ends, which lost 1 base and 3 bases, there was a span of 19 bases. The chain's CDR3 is CAWSAGLFRRIYEQYF. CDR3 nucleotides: TGTGCCTGGAGTGCCGGCCTATTTAGGAGAATCTACGAGCAGTACTTC.

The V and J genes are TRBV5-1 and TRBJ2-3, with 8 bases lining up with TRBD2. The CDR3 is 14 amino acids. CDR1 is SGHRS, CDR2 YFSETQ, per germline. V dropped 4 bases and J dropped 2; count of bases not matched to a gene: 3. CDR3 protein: CASSGGRNTDTQYF. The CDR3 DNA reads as TGCGCCAGCAGCGGCGGGAGGAACACAGATACGCAGTATTTT.

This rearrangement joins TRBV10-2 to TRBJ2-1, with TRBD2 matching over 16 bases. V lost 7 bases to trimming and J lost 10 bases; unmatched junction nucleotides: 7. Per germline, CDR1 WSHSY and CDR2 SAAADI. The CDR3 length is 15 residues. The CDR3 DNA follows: TGCGCCAGCACGGGGACTAGCGGGAGGGCGGGCGAGCAGTTCTTC. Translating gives CASTGTSGRAGEQFF.

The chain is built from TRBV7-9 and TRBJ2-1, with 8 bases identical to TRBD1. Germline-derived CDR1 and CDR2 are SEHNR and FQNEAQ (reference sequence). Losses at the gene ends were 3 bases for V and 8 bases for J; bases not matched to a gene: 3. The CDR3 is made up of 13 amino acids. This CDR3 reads CASSFTGGYEQFF. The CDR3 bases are TGTGCCAGCAGCTTCACAGGGGGGTATGAGCAGTTCTTC.

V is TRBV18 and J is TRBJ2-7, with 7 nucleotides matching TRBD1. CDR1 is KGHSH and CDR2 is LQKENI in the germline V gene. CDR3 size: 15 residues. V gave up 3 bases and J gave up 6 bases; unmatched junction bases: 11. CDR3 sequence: CASSPPGQLVSEQYF. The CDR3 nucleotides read TGTGCCAGCTCACCTCCGGGACAGCTAGTATCCGAGCAGTACTTC.

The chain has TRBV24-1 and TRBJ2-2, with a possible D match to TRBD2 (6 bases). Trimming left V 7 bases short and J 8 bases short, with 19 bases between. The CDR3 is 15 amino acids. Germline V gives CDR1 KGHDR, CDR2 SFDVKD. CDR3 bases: TGTGCCACCAGGAGCGGGCAGCCCATAGGTGGGGAGCTGTTTTTT. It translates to CATRSGQPIGGELFF.